Each of the 29 T cell receptor beta chains below was sequenced from the same sample in a study of persistence of HIV-infected CD4 T cells. No antigen has been assigned to these receptors. The stimulus was lysate of CMV-infected fibroblasts, about 10 ug/mL. CD40L/CD69 double-negative CD45RO-high memory CD4+ T cells were collected. The immunoSEQ assay was version 4, run in survey mode. TCRdb's copy holds only in-frame clones and misses some; the assay was immunoSEQ multiplex PCR. The table shows roughly 28,000 clones, with around four fifths occurring only once. The sample was CD4+ T cells sorted from PBMCs after approximately 18-hour stimulation, taken from a patient who received antiretroviral therapy. Receptors were obtained from an adult woman with HIV who was CMV-seropositive.

V usage is TRBV2 and J usage is TRBJ1-2; D not certain. Germline CDR1 reads SNHLY; CDR2 reads FYNNEI. The V gene lost 5 bases and the J gene lost 4 bases, with 14 bases spanning the gap. This CDR3 has 14 residues. The CDR3 loop reads CASSMEGSRYGYTF. The CDR3 DNA sequence: TGTGCCAGCAGTATGGAGGGCTCGCGCTATGGCTACACCTTC. The whole variable domain, filled in from reference TRBV2 and TRBJ1-2, reads EPEVTQTPSHQVTQMGQEVILRCVPISNHLYFYWYRQILGQKVEFLVSFYNNEISEKSEIFDDQFSVERPDGSNFTLKIRSTKLEDSAMYFCASSMEGSRYGYTFGSGTRLTVV.

The rearrangement uses TRBV9 and TRBJ2-1; 8 positions match TRBD1. Germline V gene sequence: CDR1 SGDLS, CDR2 YYNGEE. V was pared by 0 bases and J by 3 bases, with 14 bases of the junction left unmatched. The CDR3 length is 19 residues. For the CDR3, the DNA is TGTGCCAGCAGCGTAGAGGGGACAGGATACCTCTTCAACTACAATGAGCAGTTCTTC. This gives the protein CASSVEGTGYLFNYNEQFF.

The chain recombines TRBV6-1 with TRBJ2-1; 8 nucleotides agree with TRBD2. Germline V gene data show CDR1 as MNHNS and CDR2 as SASEGT. This CDR3 is 16 amino acids long. Trimming at V came to 4 bases and at J to 5 bases, leaving 10 bases not matched to a gene. The CDR3 loop reads CASSAGGASYHNEQFF. The DNA of the CDR3 is TGTGCCAGCAGTGCGGGAGGGGCCAGCTACCACAATGAGCAGTTCTTC.

The V call is TRBV7-2, the J call TRBJ1-4; D may be TRBD1 (6 bases). In germline, CDR1 is SGHTA, CDR2 FQGNSA. This CDR3 comprises 15 residues. Trimming removed 5 bases at V and 3 bases at J, with 13 bases between. DNA of the CDR3: TGTGCCAGCAGCCCCAACAGGGTTCCTAATGAAAAACTGTTTTTT. It is translated as CASSPNRVPNEKLFF.

The J gene is TRBJ1-2, the V gene TRBV5-4; D call uncertain. This CDR3 contains 15 residues. Trimming removed 0 bases from V and 5 bases from J, with 14 bases in between. Looked up from germline, CDR1 is SGHNT and CDR2 is YYREEE (reference sequence). CDR3 in amino acids: CASSLEGLREYGYTF. In DNA, the CDR3 is TGTGCCAGCAGCTTGGAAGGGCTTAGGGAGTATGGCTACACCTTC.

This clone was recorded once. The J gene is TRBJ1-3, the V gene TRBV21-1. TRBV21-1 is a pseudogene. This CDR3 spans 18 amino acids. CDR3 DNA sequence: TGTGCCAGCAGCCCTCACCGTGTCATCTCGAAGGCCGGAAACACCATATATTTT. Encoded protein: CASSPHRVISKAGNTIYF.

This clone was counted only a few times. The V and J genes are TRBV30 and TRBJ1-1; maybe TRBD1 (5 bases). Trimming shortened V by 2 bases and J by 3 bases, and 10 bases separated the two germline ends. Germline loops: CDR1 GTSNPN, CDR2 SVGIG (reference sequence). There are 13 residues in the CDR3. The CDR3 nucleotides read TGTGCCTGGAGTCGGGGCTGGGACACTGAAGCTTTCTTT. Protein sequence: CAWSRGWDTEAFF.

This sequence joins TRBV19 and TRBJ1-4; 7 bases are shared with TRBD1. Germline trimming cut 3 bases from V and 4 bases from J; bases unmatched to any gene: 2. Germline V CDR1 and CDR2: LNHDA, SQIVND (reference sequence). This CDR3 has 14 residues. The CDR3 nucleotides read TGTGCCAGTAGTATCAGGGGGGGTAATGAAAAACTGTTTTTT. Translated: CASSIRGGNEKLFF.

This sequence joins TRBV10-2 and TRBJ1-1; perhaps TRBD1 as D (6 bases). The CDR3 has 14 residues. The germline V gene has CDR1 WSHSY and CDR2 SAAADI. Between the trimmed V and J ends, which lost 3 bases and 0 bases, there was a span of 8 bases. The CDR3 reads CASSEGQMNTEAFF. In DNA form, the CDR3 reads TGCGCCAGCAGTGAAGGACAGATGAACACTGAAGCTTTCTTT.

The J gene is TRBJ2-4, the V gene TRBV4-1; 8 bases fit TRBD1. The J segment lost 15 bases and the V segment lost 0 bases, leaving 10 bases of the junction unmatched. From germline, CDR1 is MGHRA and CDR2 YSYEKL. The CDR3 extends over 14 amino acids. The CDR3 sequence: CASSQEGQGPSRYF. CDR3 coding DNA: TGCGCCAGCAGCCAAGAAGGACAGGGACCGTCTCGGTACTTC.

The chain uses TRBV20-1 and TRBJ2-5; D is uncertain. This CDR3 has 15 amino acids. V lost 3 bases and J 4 bases, leaving 18 bases between the germline ends. Germline-derived CDR1 and CDR2 are DFQATT and SNEGSKA (reference sequence). The CDR3 DNA reads TGCAGTGCTAGTTCTATCCTAGTGGGTCGAGAGACCCAGTACTTC. Its translation is CSASSILVGRETQYF.

The chain joins TRBV20-1 to TRBJ1-1; D not certain. Germline lookup yields CDR1 DFQATT and CDR2 SNEGSKA (reference sequence). This CDR3 region has 11 residues. V shed 1 base and J shed 7 bases, with 7 bases lying between them. CDR3: CSARGTFEAFF. The CDR3 nucleotides read TGCAGTGCTAGAGGGACCTTTGAAGCTTTCTTT.

The CDR3 DNA is TGTGCCTGGAGAGGTCTAGCGAAGACAGATACGCAGTATTTT. As protein: CAWRGLAKTDTQYF. The chain carries TRBV30 and TRBJ2-3; D perhaps matches TRBD2 (6 bases). This CDR3 is built from 14 residues. CDR1 and CDR2 (germline): GTSNPN, SVGIG (reference sequence). V was shortened by 3 bases and J by 3 bases, with 13 bases between the two germline ends.

This chain links TRBV5-1 with TRBJ2-7; D unresolved. The germline gives CDR1 SGHRS, CDR2 YFSETQ. V gave up 0 bases and J gave up 2 bases, with 12 bases separating them. The CDR3 runs 15 residues. CDR3 sequence (DNA): TGCGCCAGCAGCTTGGGGCAGGCTCAAACCTACGAGCAGTACTTC. Residues: CASSLGQAQTYEQYF. Together with reference TRBV5-1 and TRBJ2-7, the CDR3 gives the full variable domain: KAGVTQTPRYLIKTRGQQVTLSCSPISGHRSVSWYQQTPGQGLQFLFEYFSETQRNKGNFPGRFSGRQFSNSRSEMNVSTLELGDSALYLCASSLGQAQTYEQYFGPGTRLTVT.

Only a few counts were recorded for this clone. In nucleotides, the CDR3 is TGTGCCAGCAGTTACTCCGGACAGGGTGGTAGGGCTTTCTTT. It is translated as CASSYSGQGGRAFF. The chain is built from TRBV6-5 and TRBJ1-1, with 8 bases fitting TRBD1. V trimming: 0 bases; J trimming: 11 bases; junction bases outside the gene matches: 8. Germline V gene sequence: CDR1 MNHEY, CDR2 SVGAGI. This CDR3 has 14 amino acids.

This clone was recorded a few times. This rearrangement joins TRBV6-5 to TRBJ1-1, with D possibly matching TRBD1 (6 bases). Germline V lookup: CDR1 MNHEY, CDR2 SVGAGI. The CDR3 runs 16 residues. Trimming left V 2 bases short and J 6 bases short, with 19 bases between. CDR3 sequence (DNA): TGTGCCAGCAGTTACAGGACAGCCGGGGGAAACGCTGAAGCTTTCTTT. It is translated as CASSYRTAGGNAEAFF.

This clone showed up just once. The chain couples TRBV30 to TRBJ1-3, with a tentative D call TRBD1 (5 bases). CDR3 size: 14 residues. Germline CDR1 reads GTSNPN; CDR2 reads SVGIG (reference sequence). Trimming pared 1 base from V and 0 bases from J, leaving 7 bases between. CDR3 amino acids: CAWSGGLSGNTIYF. In DNA, the CDR3 is TGTGCCTGGAGTGGGGGCCTCTCTGGAAACACCATATATTTT.

This clone came up a few times. This chain connects TRBV7-9 to TRBJ1-6; 8 positions match TRBD1. The germline gives CDR1 SEHNR, CDR2 FQNEAQ (reference sequence). CDR3 length: 15 residues. The V and J ends lost 6 bases and 7 bases, in that order; junction bases with no gene match: 8. CDR3 nucleotides: TGTGCCAGCAGGACAGGGGTTAACACAAATTCACCCCTCCACTTT. This gives the protein CASRTGVNTNSPLHF.

This clone was recorded once. The rearrangement joins TRBV19 to TRBJ2-5, with 7 bases identical to TRBD2. V lost 4 bases, J lost 5 bases, and 7 bases stayed unmatched. The germline V gene has CDR1 LNHDA and CDR2 SQIVND (reference sequence). The CDR3 is 14 residues long. In DNA, the CDR3 is TGTGCCAGTAGTAAGGGGAGGGTTGCGGAGACCCAGTACTTC. Its protein is CASSKGRVAETQYF.

The V gene is TRBV6-5, the J gene TRBJ1-6; a weak D match, TRBD1 (5 bases). Germline values: CDR1 MNHEY, CDR2 SVGAGI. CDR3 length: 14 residues. The V and J ends lost 5 bases and 8 bases respectively, with 13 bases between them. CDR3 in DNA: TGTGCCAGCAGTACCTGGGGGGGGGATTCACCCCTCCACTTT. Residues: CASSTWGGDSPLHF.

This clone was detected only a few times. The chain employs TRBV7-2 and TRBJ1-4; D gene ambiguous. This CDR3 spans 16 amino acids. From germline, CDR1 is SGHTA and CDR2 FQGNSA. V was clipped by 3 bases and J by 0 bases, with 11 bases between them. In DNA form, the CDR3 reads TGTGCCAGCAGCTTGTCTTTTGGTACAACTAATGAAAAACTGTTTTTT. Translating gives CASSLSFGTTNEKLFF.

The chain links TRBV5-4 to TRBJ1-1, with 7 bases identical to TRBD1. Unmatched junction bases numbered 8, after V lost 4 bases and J lost 2 bases. Germline V gives CDR1 SGHNT, CDR2 YYREEE (reference sequence). The CDR3 totals 15 residues. CDR3 in DNA: TGTGCCAGCAGCGGAAGGACAGGAATCAACACTGAAGCTTTCTTT. It codes for CASSGRTGINTEAFF.

J is TRBJ2-7 and V is TRBV5-1, with D possibly being TRBD1 or TRBD2 (5 bases each). The CDR3 runs 12 residues. Germline loops: CDR1 SGHRS, CDR2 YFSETQ. Trimming pared 0 bases from V and 6 bases from J, leaving 7 bases between. CDR3 nucleotides: TGCGCCAGCAGCTTGGGGGGACGCGAGCAGTACGTC. This translates into CASSLGGREQYV.

The CDR3 here is CASSRGAYQPQHF. The CDR3 DNA follows: TGTGCCAGCAGTCGGGGGGCATATCAGCCCCAGCATTTT. This sequence joins TRBV2 and TRBJ1-5; tentatively, D is TRBD1 (6 bases). The V and J ends lost 5 bases and 5 bases respectively, with 10 bases between them. The CDR3 has 13 amino acids. Germline V gene data show CDR1 as SNHLY and CDR2 as FYNNEI.

The chain carries TRBV2 and TRBJ1-5; maybe TRBD1 (5 bases). Germline CDR1 SNHLY, CDR2 FYNNEI. V lost 6 bases and J 6 bases, leaving 9 bases between the germline ends. The CDR3 has 12 amino acids. The CDR3 DNA follows: TGTGCCAGCAGCAGCGGGGCTCAGCCCCAGCATTTT. Its protein product is CASSSGAQPQHF.

This clone came up once. This sequence joins TRBV18 and TRBJ2-7; 7 bases align to TRBD1. Germline CDR1 KGHSH, CDR2 LQKENI. This CDR3 region has 14 residues. Trimming removed 3 bases from V and 4 bases from J; junction bases left unmatched: 6. The CDR3 spells CASSPRTGLYEQYF. For the CDR3, the DNA is TGTGCCAGCTCACCGAGGACAGGACTTTACGAGCAGTACTTC.

This chain connects TRBV19 to TRBJ2-4; a possible D gene is TRBD2 (6 bases). Germline CDR1 reads LNHDA; CDR2 reads SQIVND (reference sequence). The CDR3 runs 14 residues. Trimming stripped 3 bases from V and 3 bases from J, with 9 bases between. The CDR3 is CASSMSRGKNIQYF. CDR3 bases: TGTGCCAGTAGTATGTCGCGGGGCAAAAACATTCAGTACTTC.

The CDR3 loop is CASSEYGTGGDGYTF. Written as DNA, the CDR3 is TGTGCCAGCAGTGAATACGGGACAGGGGGGGATGGCTACACCTTC. The chain combines TRBV25-1 with TRBJ1-2; 11 nucleotides agree with TRBD1. CDR3 length: 15 residues. V was clipped by 0 bases and J by 6 bases; unmatched bases: 3. Germline-derived CDR1 and CDR2 are MGHDK and SYGVNS.

The rearrangement uses TRBV9 and TRBJ1-6; the D is unclear. The CDR3 covers 14 residues. Germline assignment: CDR1 SGDLS and CDR2 YYNGEE. V was clipped by 0 bases and J by 6 bases, with 7 bases between them. CDR3 coding DNA: TGTGCCAGCAGCGTAGCGGGGAGTAATTCACCCCTCCACTTT. Protein sequence: CASSVAGSNSPLHF.